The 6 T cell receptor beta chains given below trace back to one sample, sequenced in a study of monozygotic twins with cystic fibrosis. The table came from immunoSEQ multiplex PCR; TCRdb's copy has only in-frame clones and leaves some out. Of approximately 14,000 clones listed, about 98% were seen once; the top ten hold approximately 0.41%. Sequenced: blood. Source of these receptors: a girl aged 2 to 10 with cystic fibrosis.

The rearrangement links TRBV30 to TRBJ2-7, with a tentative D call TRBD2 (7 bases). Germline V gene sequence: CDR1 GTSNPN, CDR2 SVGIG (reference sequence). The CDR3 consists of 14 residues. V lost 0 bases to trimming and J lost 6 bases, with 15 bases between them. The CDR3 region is CAWSVHGGGGEQYF. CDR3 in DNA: TGTGCCTGGAGTGTACACGGGGGAGGGGGCGAGCAGTACTTC.

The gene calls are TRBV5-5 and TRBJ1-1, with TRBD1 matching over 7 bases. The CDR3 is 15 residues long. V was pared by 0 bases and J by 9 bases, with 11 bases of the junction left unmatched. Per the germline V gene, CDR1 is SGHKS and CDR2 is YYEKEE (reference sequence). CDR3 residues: CASSLGDSLAMQAFF. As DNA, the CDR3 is TGTGCCAGCAGCTTGGGGGACAGTCTAGCAATGCAAGCTTTCTTT.

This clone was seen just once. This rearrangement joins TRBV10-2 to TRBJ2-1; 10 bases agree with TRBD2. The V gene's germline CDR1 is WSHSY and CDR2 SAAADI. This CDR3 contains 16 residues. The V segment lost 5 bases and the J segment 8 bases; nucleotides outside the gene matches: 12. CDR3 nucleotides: TGCGCCAGCAGTATTGGGGAGCGGGAGGGCGGCGATGAGCAGTTCTTC. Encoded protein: CASSIGEREGGDEQFF.

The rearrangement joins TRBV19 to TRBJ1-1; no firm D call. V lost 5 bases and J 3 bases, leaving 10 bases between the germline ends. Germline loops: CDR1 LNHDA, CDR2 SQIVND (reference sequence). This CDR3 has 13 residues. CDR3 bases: TGTGCCAGTAGTTTAGGACGGCACACTGAAGCTTTCTTT. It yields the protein CASSLGRHTEAFF.

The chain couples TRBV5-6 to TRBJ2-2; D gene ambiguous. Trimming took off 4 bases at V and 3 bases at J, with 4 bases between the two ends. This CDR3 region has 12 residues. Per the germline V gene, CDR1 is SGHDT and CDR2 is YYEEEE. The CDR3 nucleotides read TGTGCCAGCAGCGTGGACACCGGGGAGCTGTTTTTT. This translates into CASSVDTGELFF.

The CDR3 DNA reads as TGTGCCAGCAGCCAGGCGGGGGTGAGGCCTAACTATGGCTACACCTTC. Encoded protein: CASSQAGVRPNYGYTF. The V gene is TRBV14, the J gene TRBJ1-2; D may be TRBD1 (5 bases). V dropped 3 bases and J dropped 0 bases, with 14 bases sitting between them. Germline CDR1 is SGHDN and CDR2 is FVKESK. This CDR3 spans 16 amino acids.